This T cell receptor beta chain came from a study of beta chain features in type 1 diabetes. Investigators reverse transcribed all isolated RNA, so they sequenced expressed TCRB transcripts. Naive, central memory and regulatory T cell samples averaged around 3.9 million reads. Clones were read by immunoSEQ multiplex PCR, and TCRdb kept only the in-frame ones, dropping some. The data hold 500,000 to 700,000 clones, with roughly 15% observed a single time. In this sample, this clone turned up a few times. Germline CDR1 SGHNT, CDR2 YYREEE (reference sequence). Trimming left V 3 bases short and J 3 bases short, with 12 bases between. CDR3 length: 15 amino acids.

The chain uses TRBV5-4 and TRBJ2-2, with D hard to call. The receptor comes from a young man in good health. The specimen sequenced was naive CD4+ T cells from blood. The CDR3, as DNA: TGTGCCAGCAGCTCACAATCAGTGGACACCGGGGAGCTGTTTTTT. Translation: CASSSQSVDTGELFF.